This T cell receptor beta chain was captured by sequencing in a study of blood T cells in healthy people across ages. Findings of the study overall: The recorded TCR beta diversity per million T cells decreased in a roughly linear manner with age.

Researchers isolated at least 7 million PBMCs per sample. Together with a sample-barcoded 5' primer, a J-beta primer mix was included in a second PCR lasting about 6 to 12 cycles. TCRdb independently ran MiXCR on the 5' RACE reads; one entry per CDR3 protein. The table shows 1.5 million to 2 million distinct CDR3 sequences, with around 48% occurring only once. On this clonotype: What it binds is unknown.

Germline V gene sequence: CDR1 MGHRA, CDR2 YSYEKL. The CDR3 loop spans 15 amino acids. Trimming removed 1 base from V and 5 bases from J, with 14 bases in between. The chain employs TRBV4-1 and TRBJ1-1; D perhaps matches TRBD1 (5 bases). Sequenced input: blood. The source is a woman in her thirties or forties in good health. CDR3 sequence: CASSQGHGGDTEAFF. The CDR3 DNA reads as TGCGCCAGCAGCCAAGGTCACGGGGGAGATACTGAAGCTTTCTTT.